These T cell receptor beta chains were read from a single sample in a study of shared clonotypes between healthy human individuals. The repertoire was sequenced with immunoSEQ multiplex PCR; TCRdb's copy has only in-frame clones and lacks some. The table has hundreds of thousands of clones, about three quarters seen once. What was sequenced was memory CD4+ T cells sorted from blood. The source of these receptors is a woman between 25 and 40 years old in good health. CDR3s include the opening cysteine and the closing phenylalanine or tryptophan. D genes are given only for firm matches. Some rows mark clone size as missing; the rest say once, few, many or name a class of expanded clone.

clone_size d_call j_call v_call cdr3_aa cdr3_nt
. TRBD1 TRBJ1-5 TRBV28 CATYGQGRNQPQHF TGTGCCACCTACGGACAGGGCCGGAATCAGCCCCAGCATTTT
. . TRBJ1-2 TRBV5-1 CASSLGVGYYGYTF TGCGCCAGCAGCTTGGGGGTGGGCTATTATGGCTACACCTTC
few . TRBJ2-5 TRBV11-1 CASSLQATASETQYF TGTGCCAGCAGCTTGCAGGCGACCGCCAGTGAGACCCAGTACTTC
. . TRBJ1-3 TRBV28 CASSLISFGGRNTIYF TGTGCCAGCAGTTTAATTTCATTCGGGGGAAGAAACACCATATATTTT
. . TRBJ1-2 TRBV21-1 CASSMTIQTGGERFYGYTF TGTGCCAGCAGCATGACAATCCAGACAGGGGGGGAGAGGTTCTATGGCTACACCTTC
. . TRBJ1-4 TRBV29-1 CSAVSNKGYEKLFF TGCAGCGCTGTGTCGAATAAAGGTTATGAAAAACTGTTTTTT
. TRBD1 TRBJ2-7 TRBV28 CASSPPGQGAYEQYF TGTGCCAGCAGTCCACCGGGACAGGGGGCCTACGAGCAGTACTTC
few . TRBJ1-2 TRBV20-1 CSALGGYTF TGCAGTGCTTTGGGGGGCTACACCTTC
once TRBD1 TRBJ1-2 TRBV6-1 CASSVSPGQGRWYTF TGTGCCAGCAGTGTCAGCCCGGGACAGGGGCGTTGGTACACCTTC
. . TRBJ1-5 TRBV10-1 CASSESGAQPQHF TGCGCCAGCAGTGAGTCGGGAGCGCAGCCCCAGCATTTT
few . TRBJ2-1 TRBV5-1 CASGGGSSYNEQFF TGCGCCAGCGGGGGCGGGAGCTCCTACAATGAGCAGTTCTTC
once TRBD2 TRBJ2-2 TRBV5-4 CASSPYLAGGTGELFF TGTGCCAGCAGCCCATACCTAGCGGGAGGGACCGGGGAGCTGTTTTTT
. . TRBJ1-1 TRBV7-9 CASRKSGVGGNTEAFF TGTGCCAGCAGGAAATCCGGGGTAGGAGGGAACACTGAAGCTTTCTTT
. . TRBJ2-6 TRBV30 CAWVPGAGANVLTF TGTGCCTGGGTCCCCGGAGCCGGGGCCAACGTCCTGACTTTC
few . TRBJ1-1 TRBV5-1 CASGRGGNTEAFF TGCGCCAGCGGCCGAGGCGGTAACACTGAAGCTTTCTTT
. . TRBJ1-2 TRBV27 CASSWDKGLGYTF TGTGCCAGCAGTTGGGACAAGGGCCTTGGCTACACCTTC
. . TRBJ2-5 TRBV27 CASSRSFRRGQMAQYF TGTGCCAGCAGTAGGTCTTTCCGACGCGGCCAGATGGCCCAGTACTTC
few . TRBJ2-7 TRBV19 CASSTRGYGYEQYF TGTGCCAGTAGTACCAGGGGTTATGGCTACGAGCAGTACTTC
many . TRBJ2-7 TRBV28 CASSPGITYEQYF TGTGCCAGCAGTCCCGGGATCACCTACGAGCAGTACTTC
once TRBD2 TRBJ2-1 TRBV5-1 CASSLEGGAYNEQFF TGCGCCAGCAGCTTGGAGGGAGGGGCCTACAATGAGCAGTTCTTC
. . TRBJ2-5 TRBV5-4 CASSFSPRDVGTQYF TGTGCCAGCAGCTTTTCCCCCAGGGATGTCGGGACCCAGTACTTC
many . TRBJ2-7 TRBV2 CASSNGLEAVSSYEQYF TGTGCCAGCAGCAATGGCCTCGAGGCCGTAAGCTCCTACGAGCAGTACTTC
. TRBD2 TRBJ2-5 TRBV7-9 CASSAGTSGHQETQYF TGTGCCAGCAGCGCAGGGACTAGCGGTCACCAAGAGACCCAGTACTTC
once . TRBJ2-7 TRBV4-1 CASSQPVGDSYEQYF TGCGCCAGCAGCCAACCGGTAGGGGATTCCTACGAGCAGTACTTC
. TRBD2 TRBJ2-2 TRBV7-2 CASSPVGTSRVTGELFF TGTGCCAGCAGCCCGGTGGGGACTAGTCGCGTCACCGGGGAGCTGTTTTTT
few . TRBJ2-1 TRBV7-2 CASRPTRDGDNEQFF TGTGCCAGCAGACCGACGCGCGATGGAGACAATGAGCAGTTCTTC
. TRBD2 TRBJ2-2 TRBV6-4 CASSPQPGGSNTGELFF TGTGCCAGCAGTCCACAACCGGGGGGTTCGAACACCGGGGAGCTGTTTTTT
. . TRBJ2-5 TRBV7-2 CASSLNQETQYF TGTGCCAGCAGCTTAAACCAAGAGACCCAGTACTTC
. . TRBJ1-1 TRBV5-4 CASSFQGATFF TGTGCCAGCAGCTTTCAAGGGGCCACTTTCTTT
few TRBD1 TRBJ2-7 TRBV29-1 CSVAGRGQGSAFYEQYF TGCAGCGTTGCCGGCAGAGGACAGGGTTCGGCATTCTACGAGCAGTACTTC
. TRBD2 TRBJ2-3 TRBV15 CATSRAPFEIAGGTVTQYF TGTGCCACCAGCAGAGCGCCATTCGAAATAGCGGGAGGCACAGTAACGCAGTATTTT
. . TRBJ2-5 TRBV11-2 CASSPSPGLPRQETQYF TGTGCCAGCAGCCCCTCCCCGGGACTCCCAAGACAAGAGACCCAGTACTTC
. . TRBJ1-1 TRBV5-4 CASSLRGTEAFF TGTGCCAGCAGCTTGAGGGGCACTGAAGCTTTCTTT
few . TRBJ1-2 TRBV5-1 CASSLVGGNWDGYTF TGCGCCAGCAGCTTGGTCGGTGGAAATTGGGATGGCTACACCTTC
. TRBD2 TRBJ2-2 TRBV10-2 CASSQTSGRLRTGELFF TGCGCCAGCAGTCAGACTAGCGGGAGACTTAGGACCGGGGAGCTGTTTTTT
many . TRBJ2-7 TRBV7-9 CASSLVYEQYF TGTGCCAGCAGCTTAGTCTACGAGCAGTACTTC
. . TRBJ2-2 TRBV7-9 CASSLAVMGLANTGELFF TGTGCCAGCAGCTTAGCCGTCATGGGGCTTGCGAACACCGGGGAGCTGTTTTTT
. TRBD2 TRBJ2-3 TRBV27 CASSLFPGGAADTQYF TGTGCCAGCAGTTTATTTCCGGGAGGGGCCGCAGATACGCAGTATTTT
. TRBD1 TRBJ2-7 TRBV19 CASSPGQGVNEQYF TGTGCCAGTAGTCCCGGACAGGGCGTCAACGAGCAGTACTTC
many TRBD2 TRBJ2-7 TRBV19 CASSDSGLAGEYF TGTGCCAGTAGTGACTCCGGACTAGCGGGAGAGTACTTC
few . TRBJ1-2 TRBV11-2 CASSPAGVPYGYTF TGTGCCAGCAGCCCCGCGGGGGTTCCCTATGGCTACACCTTC
. . TRBJ1-5 TRBV6-1 CASRAENQPQHF TGTGCCAGCCGGGCCGAGAATCAGCCCCAGCATTTT
. TRBD2 TRBJ2-5 TRBV27 CASSSSGTGKETQYF TGTGCCAGCAGTTCTAGCGGGACTGGGAAAGAGACCCAGTACTTC
. TRBD2 TRBJ2-5 TRBV28 CASSQGGLAVAETQYF TGTGCCAGCAGCCAGGGGGGACTAGCGGTGGCAGAGACCCAGTACTTC
. TRBD1 TRBJ2-2 TRBV29-1 CSVDTGTEGNTGELFF TGCAGCGTCGACACCGGGACAGAAGGTAACACCGGGGAGCTGTTTTTT
. . TRBJ1-2 TRBV9 CASSVAGLGYGYTF TGTGCCAGCAGCGTAGCCGGACTAGGCTATGGCTACACCTTC
. . TRBJ1-5 TRBV28 CASSLNSNQPQHF TGTGCCAGCAGTTTAAACAGCAATCAGCCCCAGCATTTT
once TRBD2 TRBJ2-2 TRBV18 CASSPRISLADHTGELFF TGTGCCAGCTCACCAAGAATTAGCCTAGCGGATCACACCGGGGAGCTGTTTTTT
. TRBD1 TRBJ1-4 TRBV30 CAWGTGTGDEKLFF TGTGCCTGGGGGACCGGGACAGGGGATGAAAAACTGTTTTTT
. . TRBJ1-1 TRBV10-3 CAIRSPQGNIEAFF TGTGCCATCAGGTCCCCTCAGGGGAACATTGAAGCTTTCTTT
. . TRBJ2-3 TRBV2 CASSERPRADTQYF TGTGCCAGCAGTGAGCGCCCTAGGGCCGATACGCAGTATTTT
. TRBD2 TRBJ2-2 TRBV6-5 CASSAGTSTGELFF TGTGCCAGCAGTGCCGGGACTAGCACCGGGGAGCTGTTTTTT
. . TRBJ2-1 TRBV27 CASSLIARAYNEQFF TGTGCCAGCAGTTTAATAGCGAGGGCCTACAATGAGCAGTTCTTC